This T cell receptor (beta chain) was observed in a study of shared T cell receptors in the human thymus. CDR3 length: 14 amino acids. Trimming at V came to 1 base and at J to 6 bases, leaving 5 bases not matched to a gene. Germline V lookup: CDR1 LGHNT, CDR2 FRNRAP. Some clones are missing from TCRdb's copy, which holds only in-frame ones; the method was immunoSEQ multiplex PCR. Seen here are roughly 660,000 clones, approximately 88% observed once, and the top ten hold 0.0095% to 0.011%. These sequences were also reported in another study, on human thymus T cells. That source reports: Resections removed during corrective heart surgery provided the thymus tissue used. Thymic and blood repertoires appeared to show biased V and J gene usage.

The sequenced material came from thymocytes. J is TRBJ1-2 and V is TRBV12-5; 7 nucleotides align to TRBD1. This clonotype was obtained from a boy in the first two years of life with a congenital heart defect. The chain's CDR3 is CASGLGQGEDGYTF. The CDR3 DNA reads TGTGCTAGTGGTTTGGGACAGGGCGAGGATGGCTACACCTTC.